This T cell receptor beta chain was captured in a study of cytomegalovirus exposure and HLA in healthy donors. General observations from the study: No immune exposure information besides CMV serostatus was available. Overall, approximately 150 TCR beta chains were annotated as cytomegalovirus-associated. Across all donors, roughly uniform sequencing depth was an assumption of the presence/absence analyses.

PCR was performed using 60 Vbeta and 13 Jbeta primers. The method was immunoSEQ multiplex PCR; TCRdb's version includes in-frame clones alone and lacks a portion of them. The repertoire consists of approximately 300,000 clones, with 75% to 90% occurring once and the leading ten covering approximately 0.3%. On this clone: The antigen is not known.

Sequenced material: PBMCs. The clonotype originates from a girl aged 2-10 years in good health and CMV-seronegative.

In nucleotides, the CDR3 is TGTGCCAGCAGCCGAGGGGGGGCTACCCAGGGGTCCGAGCAGTACTTC. It translates to CASSRGGATQGSEQYF. V is TRBV11-2 and J is TRBJ2-7; D might be TRBD2 (7 bases). Germline loops: CDR1 SGHAT, CDR2 FQNNGV. The CDR3 spans 16 residues. Trimming took 5 bases from V and 6 from J, leaving 23 bases between them.